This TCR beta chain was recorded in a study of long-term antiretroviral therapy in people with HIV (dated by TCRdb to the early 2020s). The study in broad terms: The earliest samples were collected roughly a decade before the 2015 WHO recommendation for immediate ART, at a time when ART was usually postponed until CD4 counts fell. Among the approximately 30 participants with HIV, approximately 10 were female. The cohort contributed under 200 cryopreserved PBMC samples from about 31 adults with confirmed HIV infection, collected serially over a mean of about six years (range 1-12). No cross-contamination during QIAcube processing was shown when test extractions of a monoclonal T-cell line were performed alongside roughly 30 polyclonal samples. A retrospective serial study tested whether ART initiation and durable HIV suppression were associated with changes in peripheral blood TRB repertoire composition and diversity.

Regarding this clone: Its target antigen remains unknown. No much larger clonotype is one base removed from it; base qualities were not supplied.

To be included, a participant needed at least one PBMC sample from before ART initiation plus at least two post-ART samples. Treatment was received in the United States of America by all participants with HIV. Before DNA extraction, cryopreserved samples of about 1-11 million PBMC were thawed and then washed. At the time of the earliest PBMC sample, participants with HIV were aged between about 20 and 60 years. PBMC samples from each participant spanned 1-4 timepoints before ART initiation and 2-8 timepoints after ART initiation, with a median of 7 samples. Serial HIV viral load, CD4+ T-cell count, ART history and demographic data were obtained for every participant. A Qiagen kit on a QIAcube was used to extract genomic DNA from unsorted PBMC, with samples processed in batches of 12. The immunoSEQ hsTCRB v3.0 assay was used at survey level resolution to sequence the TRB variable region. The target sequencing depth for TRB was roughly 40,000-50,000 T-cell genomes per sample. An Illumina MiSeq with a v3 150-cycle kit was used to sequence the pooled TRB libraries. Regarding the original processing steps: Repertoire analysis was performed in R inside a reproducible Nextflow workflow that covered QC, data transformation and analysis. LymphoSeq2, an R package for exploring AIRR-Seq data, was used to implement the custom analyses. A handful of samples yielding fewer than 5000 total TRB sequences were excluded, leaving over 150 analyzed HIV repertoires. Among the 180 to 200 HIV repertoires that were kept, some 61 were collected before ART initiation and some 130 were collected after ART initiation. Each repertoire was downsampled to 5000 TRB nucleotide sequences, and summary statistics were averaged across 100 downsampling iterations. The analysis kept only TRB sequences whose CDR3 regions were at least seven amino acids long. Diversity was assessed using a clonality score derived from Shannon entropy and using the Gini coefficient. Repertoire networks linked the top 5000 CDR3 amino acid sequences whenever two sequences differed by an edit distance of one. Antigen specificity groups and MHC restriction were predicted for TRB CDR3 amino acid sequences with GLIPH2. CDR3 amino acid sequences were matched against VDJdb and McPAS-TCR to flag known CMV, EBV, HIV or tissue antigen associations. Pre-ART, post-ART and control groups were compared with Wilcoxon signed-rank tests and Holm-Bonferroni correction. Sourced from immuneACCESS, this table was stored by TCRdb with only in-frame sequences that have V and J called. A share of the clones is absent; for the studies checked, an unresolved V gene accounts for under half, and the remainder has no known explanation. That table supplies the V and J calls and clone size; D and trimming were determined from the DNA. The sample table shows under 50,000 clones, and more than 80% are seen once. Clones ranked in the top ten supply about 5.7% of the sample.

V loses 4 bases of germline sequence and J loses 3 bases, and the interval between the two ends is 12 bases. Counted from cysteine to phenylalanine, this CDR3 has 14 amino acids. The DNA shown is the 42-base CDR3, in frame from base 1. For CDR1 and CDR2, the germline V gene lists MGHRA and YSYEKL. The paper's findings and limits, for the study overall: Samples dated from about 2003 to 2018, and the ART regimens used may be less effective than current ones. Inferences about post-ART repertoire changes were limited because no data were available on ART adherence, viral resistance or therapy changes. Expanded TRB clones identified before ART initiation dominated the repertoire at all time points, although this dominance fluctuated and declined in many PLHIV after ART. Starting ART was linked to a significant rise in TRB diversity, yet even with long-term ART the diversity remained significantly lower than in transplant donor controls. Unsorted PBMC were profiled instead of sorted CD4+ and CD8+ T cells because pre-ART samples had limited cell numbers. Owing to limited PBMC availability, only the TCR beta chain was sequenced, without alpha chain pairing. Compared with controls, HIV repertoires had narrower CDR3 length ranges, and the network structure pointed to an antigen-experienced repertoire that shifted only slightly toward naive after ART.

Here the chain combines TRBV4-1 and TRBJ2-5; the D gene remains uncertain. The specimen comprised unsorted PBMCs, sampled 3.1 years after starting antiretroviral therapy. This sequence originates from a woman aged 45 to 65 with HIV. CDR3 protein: CASSLKEGKETQYF. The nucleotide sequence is TGCGCCAGCAGCCTCAAAGAAGGGAAAGAGACCCAGTACTTC.